This entry concerns a single T cell receptor (beta chain). The antigen is unknown. The CDR3 regions of TCR beta were amplified from RNA transcripts. When the TCR CDR3 underwent first-round RT-PCR, the HTBI primer set was used. TCRdb re-analysed the multiplex PCR reads in MiXCR, keeping a single row per CDR3 protein. The profile shows about 420,000 distinct CDR3 sequences, 15% to 18% of them singletons. The entry originates in a study of T cells in Graves' hyperthyroidism and ophthalmopathy. Overall study findings and caveats: Most clonotypes that expanded in the thyroid above 0.001 also showed up in blood.

Hyperthyroidism in the patients, aged 18 to 65, was newly diagnosed and under 2 months in duration. Trimming left V 8 bases short and J 3 bases short, with 20 bases between. This CDR3 spans 15 amino acids. CDR1 and CDR2 (germline): ENHRY, SYGVKD. The chain combines TRBV10-3 with TRBJ2-7; D perhaps matches TRBD2 (7 bases). Sequencing used blood. This clonotype was obtained from a woman aged 18-30 years with Graves' hyperthyroidism. This chain's CDR3 is CAIGGGRDKFYEQYF. CDR3 in DNA: TGTGCCATCGGGGGCGGGAGAGATAAGTTCTACGAGCAGTACTTC.